The entry that follows covers one T cell receptor beta chain sequence. Its antigen is not known. The sample belongs to a study of OX40 agonist ivuxolimab in advanced cancers. Study background: Ivuxolimab, which is an agonistic anti-OX40 (CD134) antibody, was administered to the patients.

Germline assignment: CDR1 MNHEY and CDR2 SVGAGI. The CDR3 totals 14 residues. V shed 5 bases, J shed 0 bases, and the junction held 1 base outside the gene matches. Here immunoSEQ multiplex PCR was the method, and the copy in TCRdb shows in-frame clones only, minus some. The table records over 30,000 clones, under 85% of them present only once. Findings and limits, study-wide: In CD8+ T cells, expanded clones were on average more numerous than in CD4+. Near-lowest levels of clonal expansion characterized partial responders at 0.1-3.0 mg/kg.

Sequencing was performed on CD4+ or CD8+ T cells sorted from blood, taken in a trial of the OX40 agonist ivuxolimab. The chain is built from TRBV6-5 and TRBJ1-3, with TRBD1 identical over 7 bases. The receptor was derived from an adult with an advanced solid tumor such as melanoma, head and neck, liver or kidney cancer. The CDR3 is CASSQGVSGNTIYF. In DNA form, the CDR3 reads TGTGCCAGCAGTCAGGGGGTCTCTGGAAACACCATATATTTT.